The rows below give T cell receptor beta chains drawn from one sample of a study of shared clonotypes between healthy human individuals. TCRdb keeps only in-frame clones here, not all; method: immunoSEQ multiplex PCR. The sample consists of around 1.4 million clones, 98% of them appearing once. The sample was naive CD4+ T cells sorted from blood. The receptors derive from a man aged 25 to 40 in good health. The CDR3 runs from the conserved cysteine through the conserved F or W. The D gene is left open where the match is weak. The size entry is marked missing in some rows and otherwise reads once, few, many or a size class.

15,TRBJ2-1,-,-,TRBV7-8,TGTGCCAGCAGCTTAGCCGGGGGACCAGTCAATGAGCAGTTCTTC,CASSLAGGPVNEQFF
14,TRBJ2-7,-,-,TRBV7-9,TGTGCCAGCAGCTTAGGACTAGGGGCCTACGAGCAGTACTTC,CASSLGLGAYEQYF
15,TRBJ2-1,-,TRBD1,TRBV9,TGTGCCAGCAGCGTAGGGGACAGGGGGTACAATGAGCAGTTCTTC,CASSVGDRGYNEQFF
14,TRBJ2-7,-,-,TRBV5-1,TGCGCCAGCAACGGAGGCGGTTTCTCCTACGAGCAGTACTTC,CASNGGGFSYEQYF
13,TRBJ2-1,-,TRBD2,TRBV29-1,TGCAGCGTTGGTTTACTAGCGGGAGTCGGGCAGTTCTTC,CSVGLLAGVGQFF
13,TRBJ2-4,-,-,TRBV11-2,TGTGCCAGCAGCGTAGAGGTCAACGGCATTCAGTACTTC,CASSVEVNGIQYF
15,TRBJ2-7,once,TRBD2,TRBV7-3,TGTGCCAGCAGCTTCCGTTCTAGCGGTCCCTACGAGCAGTACTTC,CASSFRSSGPYEQYF
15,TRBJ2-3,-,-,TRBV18,TGTGCCAGCTCACGATTGGGGGCCACGGCAGATACGCAGTATTTT,CASSRLGATADTQYF
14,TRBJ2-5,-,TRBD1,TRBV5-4,TGTGCCAGCAGCCTTCGACAGGGCCAAGAGACCCAGTACTTC,CASSLRQGQETQYF
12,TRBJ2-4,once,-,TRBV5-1,TGCGCCAGCAGCTTAGGAAAAGAGGTTCAGTACTTC,CASSLGKEVQYF
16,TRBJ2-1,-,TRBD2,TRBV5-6,TGCGCCAGCAGCTACCTCCGGGAGGGAGGCTACAATGAGCAGTTCTTC,CASSYLREGGYNEQFF
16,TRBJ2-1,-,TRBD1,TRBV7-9,TGTGCCAGCAGCTTCCCTCAGACAGGGGTTCTTAATGAGCAGTTCTTC,CASSFPQTGVLNEQFF
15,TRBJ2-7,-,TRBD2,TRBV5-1,TGCGCCACCCGGCCGGGGGGGAGCGACCCTCGCGAGCAGTACTTC,CATRPGGSDPREQYF
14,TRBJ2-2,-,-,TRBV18,TGTGCCAGCTCACCGGACTCCCACACCGGGGAGCTGTTTTTT,CASSPDSHTGELFF
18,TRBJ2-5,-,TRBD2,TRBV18,TGTGCCAGCTCACCCAACTCGGTCGGGCTAGCGGTTAAAGAGACCCAGTACTTC,CASSPNSVGLAVKETQYF
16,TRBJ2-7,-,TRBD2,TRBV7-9,TGTGCCAGCAGCTCCCACAGCGCAGCGGGGACCTACGAGCAGTACTTC,CASSSHSAAGTYEQYF
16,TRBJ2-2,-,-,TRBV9,TGTGCCAGCAGCCCCGCCGCGCTAGTAGGGACCGGGGAGCTGTTTTTT,CASSPAALVGTGELFF
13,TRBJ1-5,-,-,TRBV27,TGTGCCAGCAGTACCCGCAGGGATCAGCCCCAGCATTTT,CASSTRRDQPQHF
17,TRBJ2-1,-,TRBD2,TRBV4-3,TGCGCCAGCAGCCAAGATTCGGGGACTAGCGGTAAGAATGAGCAGTTCTTC,CASSQDSGTSGKNEQFF
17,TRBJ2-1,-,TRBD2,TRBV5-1,TGCGCCAGCAGTCCAACCATCACTAGCGGGAGGGGGAATGAGCAGTTCTTC,CASSPTITSGRGNEQFF
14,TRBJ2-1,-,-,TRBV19,TGTGCCAGTAGTATATTCCGACAGTACAATGAGCAGTTCTTC,CASSIFRQYNEQFF
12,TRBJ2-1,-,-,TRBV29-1,TGCAGCGTTGTGTACACAGGGAATGAGCAGTTCTTC,CSVVYTGNEQFF
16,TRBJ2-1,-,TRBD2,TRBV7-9,TGTGCCAGCAGCCCACTACTAGCGGGAGTTCCCAATGAGCAGTTCTTC,CASSPLLAGVPNEQFF
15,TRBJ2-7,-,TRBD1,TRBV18,TGTGCCAGCTCAAGACAGGGGGGCCATTCCTACGAGCAGTACTTC,CASSRQGGHSYEQYF
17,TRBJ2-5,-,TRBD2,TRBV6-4,TGTGCCAACATACCACCGGGACTAGCGGAGGTTTGGGAGACCCAGTACTTC,CANIPPGLAEVWETQYF
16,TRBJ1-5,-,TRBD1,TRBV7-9,TGTGCCAGCAGCTTAGACAGGACAGGGGGGAATCAGCCCCAGCATTTT,CASSLDRTGGNQPQHF
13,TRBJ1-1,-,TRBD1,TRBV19,TGTGCCAGTAGGCAGGGGACAGGGACTGAAGCTTTCTTT,CASRQGTGTEAFF
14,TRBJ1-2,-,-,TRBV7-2,TGTGCCAGCAGCTTAATCAGCCTTAGCTATGGCTACACCTTC,CASSLISLSYGYTF
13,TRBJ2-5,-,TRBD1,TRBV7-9,TGTGCCAGCGACTATGGGACAGGGGGCTTGCAGTACTTC,CASDYGTGGLQYF
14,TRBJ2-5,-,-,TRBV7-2,TGTGCCAGCAGCTTGGGGGTTCCCCAGGAGACCCAGTACTTC,CASSLGVPQETQYF
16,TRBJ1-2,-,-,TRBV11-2,TGTGCCAGCAGCCCTTTGCAGGTACAGGGCGGGAATGGCTACACCTTC,CASSPLQVQGGNGYTF
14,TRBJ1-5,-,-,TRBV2,TGTGCCAGCAGTATGAGGGGACTCAATCAGCCCCAGCATTTT,CASSMRGLNQPQHF
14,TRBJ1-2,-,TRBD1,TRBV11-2,TGTGCCAGCAGCGCCCGACAGGGGTACTATGGCTACACCTTC,CASSARQGYYGYTF
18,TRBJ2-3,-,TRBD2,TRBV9,TGTGCCAGCAGCGCCCAGCTAGCGGGAGGTGGAATAACAGATACGCAGTATTTT,CASSAQLAGGGITDTQYF
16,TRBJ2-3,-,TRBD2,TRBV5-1,TGCGCCAGCAGCTTGGTGACTAGCGGGAGGGCAGATACGCAGTATTTT,CASSLVTSGRADTQYF
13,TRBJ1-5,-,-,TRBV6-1,TGTGCCAGCAGTGGGCAGGCTAATCAGCCCCAGCATTTT,CASSGQANQPQHF
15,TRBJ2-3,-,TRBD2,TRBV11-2,TGTGCCAGCAGCTTAGTTGCGGGAGGGGGAGATACGCAGTATTTT,CASSLVAGGGDTQYF
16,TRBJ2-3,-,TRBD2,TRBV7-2,TGTGCCAGCACCTTTGCACTAGCGGGCCGCACAGATACGCAGTATTTT,CASTFALAGRTDTQYF
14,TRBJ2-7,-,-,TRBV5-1,TGCGCCAGCAGCTTTAGCGGAGGGGGCTACGAGCAGTACTTC,CASSFSGGGYEQYF
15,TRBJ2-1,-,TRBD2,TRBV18,TGTGCCAGCTCACCAACTAGCGGGAGTTTAAATGAGCAGTTCTTC,CASSPTSGSLNEQFF
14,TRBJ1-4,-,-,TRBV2,TGTGCCAGCGGGGAAGTCCTTCTTAATGAAAAACTGTTTTTT,CASGEVLLNEKLFF
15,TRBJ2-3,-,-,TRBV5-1,TGCGCCAGCAGCTCGGCAGGGAGTAGCACAGATACGCAGTATTTT,CASSSAGSSTDTQYF
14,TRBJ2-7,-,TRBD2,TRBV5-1,TGCGCCAGCAGCGTCCCGGGAGGGGTTGACGAGCAGTACTTC,CASSVPGGVDEQYF
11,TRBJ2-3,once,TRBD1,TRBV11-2,TGTGCCAGCAGCAGGACAGGGTCGCAGTATTTT,CASSRTGSQYF
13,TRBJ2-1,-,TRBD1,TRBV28,TGTGCCACTACCGGGACAGTCTACAATGAGCAGTTCTTC,CATTGTVYNEQFF
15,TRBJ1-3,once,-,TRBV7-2,TGTGCCAGCAGCTTACGAGGGGTTCTTTCCAACACCATATATTTT,CASSLRGVLSNTIYF
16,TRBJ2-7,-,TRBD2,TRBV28,TGTGCCAGCAGTCCCACCCGGACTAGCTCTAGGTACGAGCAGTACTTC,CASSPTRTSSRYEQYF